Listed below are T cell receptor beta chains from one sample, sequenced in a study of multiple sclerosis patients with progressive multifocal leukoencephalopathy. Here immunoSEQ multiplex PCR was the method, and the copy in TCRdb shows in-frame clones only, minus some. The sample has 25,000 to 35,000 clones, more than 70% seen once. Specimen: PBMCs. The source of these receptors is a human donor with multiple sclerosis. The conserved cysteine and the conserved F or W are not part of the CDR3 here.

v_gene	CDR3aa
TRBV6-5	ASRYRDRSYEQY
TRBV18	ASSPFPDSNQPQH
TRBV5-4	ASSFTGAQETQY
TRBV9	ASSADTSGNTIY
TRBV4-1	ASGQGRDNEQF
TRBV29-1	SALSGGNEQF
TRBV7-7	ASSPLAGGPPSTDTQY
TRBV21-1	ASSEEDTSYEQY
TRBV6-5	ASSYGWREWNTEAF
TRBV11-2	ASSRDRAYEQY
TRBV19	ASSINLGTGGYEQY
TRBV2	ASSVEGWAYNEQF
TRBV10-3	AITLGQDYGYT
TRBV4-3	ASSQEGAGGVVDTQY
TRBV15	ATSRLGRTNTEAF
TRBV6-4	ASSDVGAATDTQY
TRBV6-1	ASSAIAGSSYNEQF
TRBV5-1	ASTPGVEETQY
TRBV19	ASSITRAGEQF
TRBV7-9	ASSPRDREAF
TRBV9	ASSVAWDRPEAF
TRBV15	ATSKGTGDADTQY
TRBV28	ASRSLGGRDSPLH
TRBV4-2	ASSQESGSYYEQY
TRBV18	ASSRTQGANTGELF
TRBV28	ASRPGPQRNTGELF
TRBV4-2	ASSQEGGLNTEAF
TRBV30	AWSQAGSHNSPLH
TRBV19	ASSRQGALRGRYT
TRBV5-6	ASSSIQGRQQPQH
TRBV5-1	ASSGPGAKNEKLF
TRBV7-7	ASSLPGVGRETQY
TRBV9	ASSVTGTGVWTEAF
TRBV5-1	ASSAGQGMDIQY
TRBV28	ASSVAGGLTEAF
TRBV5-4	ASSQGYGYT
TRBV11-2	ASSSRGKTGGRHYEQY
TRBV30	AWSVILTVSPLRRGEY
TRBV19	ASSDKGGEKQY